These T cell receptor beta chains were read from a single sample in a study of blood T cell repertoires in COVID-19. Here immunoSEQ multiplex PCR was the method, and the copy in TCRdb shows in-frame clones only, minus some. Among more than 300,000 clones listed, around nine tenths were seen once. The sequenced material came from peripheral blood. The receptors originated from a woman younger than 30 who had recovered from COVID-19. Both conserved end residues are part of each CDR3. The D gene is left open where the match is weak. Clone size appears in some rows only: once, few, many, or a class for an expanded clone.

15,TRBV5-6,TRBJ2-5,-,TRBD1,TGTGCCAGCAGCGCCGGACAGGGGAAGGGAGAGACCCAGTACTTC,CASSAGQGKGETQYF
14,TRBV6-5,TRBJ1-2,-,-,TGTGCCAGCAGCCCGCCCGGGGAGGCCCGCCGCTACACCTTC,CASSPPGEARRYTF
15,TRBV24-1,TRBJ2-1,-,-,TGTGCCACCAGTGATTTTCCCAACCGGGACAATGAGCAGTTCTTC,CATSDFPNRDNEQFF
16,TRBV14,TRBJ2-5,once,-,TGTGCCAGCAGCACTAACCGCAGGGGCTCTGTAGAGACCCAGTACTTC,CASSTNRRGSVETQYF
17,TRBV6-6,TRBJ1-2,-,TRBD1,TGTGCCAGCAGTCAAACAGGGGGTCGAGGGTTACACTATGGCTACACCTTC,CASSQTGGRGLHYGYTF
16,TRBV7-8,TRBJ2-3,-,-,TGTGCCAGCAGCCCCTCTGGGAGGACTAGCACAGATACGCAGTATTTT,CASSPSGRTSTDTQYF
14,TRBV21-1,TRBJ2-3,-,-,TGTGCCAGCAGCGAACGTTCAGGGGCAGATACGCAGTATTTT,CASSERSGADTQYF
14,TRBV29-1,TRBJ2-1,few,-,TGCAGCGTTGTCCCTCAATCAGGCTACAATGAACAGTTCTTC,CSVVPQSGYNEQFF
16,TRBV11-2,TRBJ1-2,-,TRBD1,TGTGCCAGCAGCCCGGCCGGGACAGGGGGCGTCTATGGCTACACCTTC,CASSPAGTGGVYGYTF
15,TRBV3-1/TRBV3-2,TRBJ2-5,-,TRBD1,TGTGCCAGCAGCCAAGATCTTGGGACAGGGGGGACCCAGTACTTC,CASSQDLGTGGTQYF
16,TRBV4-1,TRBJ2-3,-,TRBD2,TGCGCCAGCAGCCAGTTGTGGCGGGGGGGCACAGATACGCAGTATTTT,CASSQLWRGGTDTQYF
16,TRBV25-1,TRBJ2-1,-,TRBD2,TGTGCCAGCAGTGGGACTAGCGGGAGCTCCGGCAATGAGCAGTTCTTC,CASSGTSGSSGNEQFF
15,TRBV3-1/TRBV3-2,TRBJ2-1,-,-,TGTGCCAGCAGCCAAGATCCCCGCGCCTACAATGAGCAGTTCTTC,CASSQDPRAYNEQFF
16,TRBV11-3,TRBJ2-1,-,-,TGTGCCAGCAGCATCCCCAGGGGCCGCGTATACAATGAGCAGTTCTTC,CASSIPRGRVYNEQFF
15,TRBV19,TRBJ2-1,-,TRBD1,TGTGCCAGTAGGTCGTTACAGGGGGCGTACAATGAGCAGTTCTTC,CASRSLQGAYNEQFF
16,TRBV4-1,TRBJ2-5,-,TRBD1,TGCGCCAGCAGCCAAGGAAATTCCGACAGGGGAGAGACCCAGTACTTC,CASSQGNSDRGETQYF
14,TRBV24-1,TRBJ1-2,-,-,TGTGCCACCAGTGATCGACAGACACGCTATGGCTACACCTTC,CATSDRQTRYGYTF
12,TRBV7-9,TRBJ1-1,-,-,TGTGCCAGCAGCTTAGGGCACGTTGAAGCTTTCTTT,CASSLGHVEAFF
16,TRBV6-5,TRBJ1-2,-,TRBD1,TGTGCCAGCAGTTACGTGACAGGGATTATCTCGGATGGCTACACCTTC,CASSYVTGIISDGYTF
16,TRBV6-5,TRBJ2-1,once,TRBD1,TGTGCCAGCAGTTACGATCGGACAGGGTCCTACAATGAGCAGTTCTTC,CASSYDRTGSYNEQFF
12,TRBV19,TRBJ1-1,-,-,TGTGCCAGTAGCAGAGGGTGGACTGAAGCTTTCTTT,CASSRGWTEAFF
16,TRBV18,TRBJ2-2,-,-,TGTGCCAGCTCACCCCGGGCAGGGCGGAACACCGGGGAGCTGTTTTTT,CASSPRAGRNTGELFF
14,TRBV19,TRBJ1-2,-,-,TGTGCCAGTAGTGTCGGGAACACGAACTATGGCTACACCTTC,CASSVGNTNYGYTF
14,TRBV14,TRBJ2-1,-,-,TGTGCCAGCAGCCAAGACTGGTGGAGTGATGAGCAGTTCTTC,CASSQDWWSDEQFF
17,TRBV4-1,TRBJ2-2,-,TRBD2,TGCGCCAGCAGCCAACCGATAGCGGGAGGGAGTACCGGGGAGCTGTTTTTT,CASSQPIAGGSTGELFF
18,TRBV27,TRBJ1-4,-,-,TGTGCCAGCAGTTTACCTCCAGGGAGGGACGCAACTAATGAAAAACTGTTTTTT,CASSLPPGRDATNEKLFF
13,TRBV6-5,TRBJ1-2,-,TRBD1,TGTGCCAGCAGTCCCGGGACAGGGAAGGGCTACACCTTC,CASSPGTGKGYTF
15,TRBV5-4,TRBJ1-2,-,TRBD1,TGTGCCAGCAGCCTTGCCGGACAGGGGGCTACTGGCTACACCTTC,CASSLAGQGATGYTF
13,TRBV9,TRBJ2-2,-,-,TGTGCCACCAGTAGGGGGAACACCGGGGAGCTGTTTTTT,CATSRGNTGELFF
14,TRBV27,TRBJ2-3,-,TRBD2,TGTGCCAGCAGTTTACTAGCGGGCACAGATACGCAGTATTTT,CASSLLAGTDTQYF
16,TRBV9,TRBJ2-3,-,TRBD2,TGTGCCAGCAGCCTAAGGGCTAGCGGGACGGTGGATACGCAGTATTTT,CASSLRASGTVDTQYF
13,TRBV12-3/TRBV12-4,TRBJ1-1,-,-,TGTGCCAGCAGTTCATTCTTATCAGGTGAAGCTTTCTTT,CASSSFLSGEAFF
12,TRBV12-3/TRBV12-4,TRBJ2-1,-,-,TGTGCCAGCAGCCCACTACGGAATGAGCAGTTCTTC,CASSPLRNEQFF
16,TRBV27,TRBJ1-6,-,TRBD1,TGTGCCAGCAGCGAGGACCCGGGACAGGGGCATTCACCCCTCCACTTT,CASSEDPGQGHSPLHF
15,TRBV5-6,TRBJ2-3,-,TRBD1,TGTGCCAGCAGTTTAGGACAGGGCGTTACAGATACGCAGTATTTT,CASSLGQGVTDTQYF
15,TRBV4-3,TRBJ2-1,-,-,TGCGCCAGCAGCCAAGCAGCGAGAGGGTACAATGAGCAGTTCTTC,CASSQAARGYNEQFF
15,TRBV7-2,TRBJ1-2,once,-,TGTGCCAGCAGCTTAATTAGTACGGGGGTCCCTGGCTACACCTTC,CASSLISTGVPGYTF
15,TRBV5-6,TRBJ1-2,-,TRBD1,TGTGCCAGCAGCTTGGTTGGACAGGCGAACTATGGCTACACCTTC,CASSLVGQANYGYTF
15,TRBV19,TRBJ1-2,-,-,TGTGCCAGTAGTACCCTCGCGGGTATCGACTATGGCTACACCTTC,CASSTLAGIDYGYTF
15,TRBV27,TRBJ2-2,-,TRBD1,TGTGCCAGCAGGGAAGACAGGGCCCACACCGGGGAGCTGTTTTTT,CASREDRAHTGELFF
15,TRBV18,TRBJ2-3,-,TRBD2,TGTGCCAGCTCACCATTCCCGGGAGGGTCAGATACGCAGTATTTT,CASSPFPGGSDTQYF
13,TRBV2,TRBJ1-3,-,-,TGTGCCAGCATTCTATTCTCTGGAAACACCATATATTTT,CASILFSGNTIYF
16,TRBV7-2,TRBJ1-6,-,-,TGTGCCAGCAGCTCAACCCGAACAGGCCCTGGTTCACCCCTCCACTTT,CASSSTRTGPGSPLHF
15,TRBV19,TRBJ1-3,-,TRBD1,TGTGCCTCTTCCTCCCGGACAGGGGGCCTGAACACCATATATTTT,CASSSRTGGLNTIYF